This T cell receptor (beta chain) was recovered during a study of T cells after somatic rescue of genetic block. The assay was immunoSEQ multiplex PCR, and TCRdb's table has in-frame clones only and misses some. This repertoire shows about 67,000 clones, about 92% found once; its top ten account for around 3%. Losses at the gene ends were 5 bases for V and 5 bases for J; bases not matched to a gene: 10. Germline V gives CDR1 MNHNY, CDR2 SVGAGI (reference sequence). The CDR3 sequence is 15 residues long. Source material: peripheral blood mononuclear cells (PBMCs). The TCR comes from a man aged 35 to 55. This chain uses TRBV6-6 with TRBJ2-7; 9 bases are shared with TRBD2. The CDR3 loop is CASSPFPGLAHEQYF. CDR3 DNA: TGTGCCAGCAGTCCCTTTCCGGGACTAGCCCACGAGCAGTACTTC.